The 23 T cell receptor beta chains below all came from one sample that was sequenced in a study of CD8+ T cells in alopecia areata. Following extraction, RNA underwent reverse transcription to cDNA, which served as the sequencing template. Produced via immunoSEQ multiplex PCR; TCRdb's table is partial and in-frame only. This table has roughly 170,000 clones, roughly three fifths appearing once. Treatment of the sample: oral pan-JAK inhibitor, 5-10 mg twice daily. The material was CD8+ T cells sorted from blood, obtained at week 24, from a patient treated with tofacitinib. Receptors originate from a human donor with alopecia areata.

This clone was recorded a few times. The chain joins TRBV4-1 to TRBJ2-7, with D possibly TRBD2 on 6 matching bases. This CDR3 has 14 residues. CDR1 MGHRA and CDR2 YSYEKL come from the germline V gene. Trimming pared 1 base from V and 12 bases from J, leaving 19 bases between. CDR3 residues: CASSQGTGGGPLYF. In nucleotides, the CDR3 is TGCGCCAGCAGCCAAGGTACCGGGGGAGGTCCCTTGTACTTC.

V usage is TRBV15 and J usage is TRBJ1-5, with D perhaps matching TRBD1 (5 bases). The CDR3 runs to 14 residues. Germline loops: CDR1 LNHNV, CDR2 YYDKDF (reference sequence). The V end was cut by 3 bases, the J end by 2 bases, with 8 bases between. The CDR3 spells CATSSQGGNQPQHF. CDR3 DNA: TGTGCCACCAGCAGTCAAGGGGGCAATCAGCCCCAGCATTTT.

This clone was counted a few times. V gene TRBV5-6 combines with J gene TRBJ2-7; D gene ambiguous. Germline V gene lookup returns CDR1 SGHDT and CDR2 YYEEEE. This CDR3 contains 11 residues. Trimming left V 3 bases short and J 4 bases short, with 5 bases between. The CDR3 bases are TGTGCCAGCAGCTCCCCGTACGAGCAGTACTTC. Translation gives CASSSPYEQYF.

The chain is built from TRBV5-1 and TRBJ1-5; D not certain. CDR3 length: 17 residues. Germline CDR1 and CDR2: SGHRS and YFSETQ. The V end lost 4 bases, the J end lost 0 bases, and 17 bases lay between the germline ends. The CDR3 reads CASSIKGSVYSNQPQHF. In nucleotides, the CDR3 is TGCGCCAGCAGCATTAAAGGGTCGGTCTATAGCAATCAGCCCCAGCATTTT.

The sample holds a few counts of this clone. J is TRBJ2-2 and V is TRBV30; D uncertain. The CDR3 sequence is 12 residues long. V was trimmed by 5 bases and J by 4 bases, leaving 8 bases between them. The germline V gene has CDR1 GTSNPN and CDR2 SVGIG (reference sequence). DNA of the CDR3: TGTGCCTGGGTCCCGTTCACCGGGGAGCTGTTTTTT. It specifies CAWVPFTGELFF.

Concerning this clone itself: An end of the junction does not agree with germline; a read error may underlie this. This chain links TRBV29-1 with TRBJ1-1, with D unresolved. The CDR3 contains 11 residues. The germline V gene encodes CDR1 SQVTM and CDR2 ANQGSEA. The CDR3 DNA is TGCAGCGTCGAAGGAAGCGCTGAAGCTTTCTTT. It is translated as CSVEGSAEAFF.

To note about this clone: In the same sample, other DNA sequences code for this CDR3. This chain links TRBV9 with TRBJ1-6; 10 bases map to TRBD1. CDR3 size: 14 residues. The germline V gene encodes CDR1 SGDLS and CDR2 YYNGEE. The junction had 2 bases not matched to a gene; V was cut back by 3 bases and J by 8 bases. CDR3 sequence reads: CASSAGTGDSPLHF. Here the CDR3 DNA reads TGTGCCAGCAGCGCCGGGACAGGGGATTCACCCCTCCACTTT.

V gene TRBV4-1 combines with J gene TRBJ2-1, with 12 bases matching TRBD2. Unmatched junction bases numbered 1, after V lost 3 bases and J lost 4 bases. The length of the CDR3 is 15 residues. Germline V gene data show CDR1 as MGHRA and CDR2 as YSYEKL. CDR3 amino acids: CASSQTSGGYNEQFF. The CDR3 nucleotides read TGCGCCAGCAGCCAGACTAGCGGGGGATACAATGAGCAGTTCTTC.

The chain has TRBV2 and TRBJ1-3; the D is unclear. Germline V gene data show CDR1 as SNHLY and CDR2 as FYNNEI. V gave up 3 bases and J gave up 2 bases, with 5 bases separating them. This CDR3 is 13 amino acids long. In nucleotides, the CDR3 is TGTGCCAGCAGTGAGGGAACTGGAAACACCATATATTTT. The encoded protein is CASSEGTGNTIYF.

V and J are TRBV9 and TRBJ1-5, with unresolved D. The ends were cut back, 3 bases at V and 2 bases at J, with 6 bases in the middle. The germline gives CDR1 SGDLS, CDR2 YYNGEE. The CDR3 covers 13 residues. In DNA, the CDR3 is TGTGCCAGCAGCGCATATGGCAATCAGCCCCAGCATTTT. Translation gives CASSAYGNQPQHF.

V gene TRBV6-5 combines with J gene TRBJ2-4; D may be TRBD1 (6 bases). Germline CDR1 reads MNHEY; CDR2 reads SVGAGI. Trimming cost V 5 bases and J 4 bases, with 9 bases left between them. This CDR3 region has 13 residues. The CDR3 nucleotides read TGTGCCAGCAGTACTGGACAGAAAAACATTCAGTACTTC. It specifies CASSTGQKNIQYF.

This chain connects TRBV6-5 to TRBJ2-6; D unclear. Germline V gene data show CDR1 as MNHEY and CDR2 as SVGAGI. This CDR3 spans 15 amino acids. Trimming left V 2 bases short and J 0 bases short, with 5 bases between. CDR3 residues: CASSYAVSGANVLTF. The DNA for the CDR3 is TGTGCCAGCAGTTACGCGGTCTCTGGGGCCAACGTCCTGACTTTC.

The table lists this clone with a few counts. J is TRBJ1-4 and V is TRBV20-1; D is unclear. The CDR3 runs 11 residues. The V gene lost 5 bases and the J gene lost 11 bases, with 12 bases spanning the gap. CDR1 is DFQATT and CDR2 is SNEGSKA in the germline V gene (reference sequence). CDR3 sequence: CSAQRSDKLFF. DNA of the CDR3: TGCAGTGCTCAAAGATCGGATAAACTGTTTTTT.

J is TRBJ2-1 and V is TRBV2; 7 bases match TRBD1. J was trimmed by 10 bases and V by 7 bases; bases with no gene match: 7. Germline assignment: CDR1 SNHLY and CDR2 FYNNEI. This CDR3 has 12 residues. The CDR3 protein is CASKLTGLEQFF. The CDR3 coding sequence is TGTGCCAGCAAATTGACAGGGTTGGAGCAGTTCTTC. Drawing the rest from reference TRBV2 and TRBJ2-1, the complete variable domain is EPEVTQTPSHQVTQMGQEVILRCVPISNHLYFYWYRQILGQKVEFLVSFYNNEISEKSEIFDDQFSVERPDGSNFTLKIRSTKLEDSAMYFCASKLTGLEQFFGPGTRLTVL.

The rearrangement links TRBV29-1 to TRBJ1-3; no firm D call. The CDR3 sequence is 13 residues long. V lost 3 bases, J lost 3 bases, and 9 bases lay in between. Per germline, CDR1 SQVTM and CDR2 ANQGSEA. The CDR3 reads CSVEAGFGNTIYF. CDR3 nucleotide sequence: TGCAGCGTTGAGGCTGGGTTTGGAAACACCATATATTTT.

This chain links TRBV25-1 with TRBJ1-1; weak D call: TRBD1 (6 bases). This CDR3 has 13 amino acids. Trimming removed 5 bases from V and 5 bases from J, with 12 bases in between. Per the germline V gene, CDR1 is MGHDK and CDR2 is SYGVNS. The CDR3 DNA is TGTGCCAGCAGTTTGGGGGGGCTGACTGAAGCTTTCTTT. Residues: CASSLGGLTEAFF.

This clone was observed a handful of times. The chain uses TRBV29-1 and TRBJ2-6; 10 bases line up with TRBD1. The V and J ends lost 6 bases and 0 bases, in that order; junction bases with no gene match: 5. Germline loops: CDR1 SQVTM, CDR2 ANQGSEA. The CDR3 is 16 amino acids. The chain's CDR3 is CSVGDRGNSGANVLTF. The CDR3 region has the DNA TGCAGCGTCGGGGACAGGGGAAACTCTGGGGCCAACGTCCTGACTTTC.

The V and J genes are TRBV4-1 and TRBJ2-7; no clear D gene. Trimming removed 1 base at V and 0 bases at J, with 4 bases between. The CDR3 is 13 residues long. The germline CDR1 and CDR2 sequences are MGHRA and YSYEKL. CDR3 loop: CASSQVISYEQYF. The CDR3 DNA reads as TGCGCCAGCAGCCAAGTTATCTCCTACGAGCAGTACTTC.

The rearrangement joins TRBV5-6 to TRBJ2-3; D gene uncertain. Germline CDR1 is SGHDT and CDR2 is YYEEEE. V lost 1 base, J lost 0 bases, and 12 bases lay in between. The CDR3 contains 16 residues. CDR3: CASSLTGAVSTDTQYF. In DNA, the CDR3 is TGTGCCAGCAGCTTGACCGGAGCAGTCAGCACAGATACGCAGTATTTT.

The chain joins TRBV30 to TRBJ2-7; D may be TRBD1 or TRBD2 (6 bases each). Looked up from germline, CDR1 is GTSNPN and CDR2 is SVGIG (reference sequence). CDR3 length: 15 amino acids. Deletions cut 5 bases from V and 4 bases from J, with 21 bases between. The CDR3 reads CAWDSGSRGGYEQYF. CDR3 nucleotides: TGTGCCTGGGACAGTGGGTCCAGGGGAGGTTACGAGCAGTACTTC.

Here the CDR3 reads CASSQDWTDQETQYF. CDR3 coding DNA: TGCGCCAGCAGCCAAGATTGGACAGACCAAGAGACCCAGTACTTC. The rearrangement uses TRBV4-1 and TRBJ2-5; perhaps TRBD1 as D (6 bases). Deletions cut 0 bases from V and 0 bases from J, with 8 bases between. Germline V gene sequence: CDR1 MGHRA, CDR2 YSYEKL. The CDR3 spans 15 residues.

The rearrangement joins TRBV30 to TRBJ2-7; 7 bases agree with TRBD2. Losses at the gene ends were 5 bases for V and 4 bases for J; bases not matched to a gene: 5. The CDR3 sequence is 12 residues long. Looked up from germline, CDR1 is GTSNPN and CDR2 is SVGIG (reference sequence). CDR3 DNA sequence: TGTGCCTGGGGGGACTATACTTACGAGCAGTACTTC. Its translation is CAWGDYTYEQYF.

The V and J genes are TRBV30 and TRBJ2-3; unclear D gene. V shed 7 bases and J shed 6 bases, with 5 bases lying between them. CDR3 length: 9 residues. CDR1 GTSNPN and CDR2 SVGIG come from the germline V gene (reference sequence). CDR3 DNA sequence: TGTGCCTTGGGGGATACGCAGTATTTT. It is translated as CALGDTQYF. Based on the CDR3 plus reference TRBV30 and TRBJ2-3, the full variable domain is SQTIHQWPATLVQPVGSPLSLECTVEGTSNPNLYWYRQAAGRGLQLLFYSVGIGQISSEVPQNLSASRPQDRQFILSSKKLLLSDSGFYLCALGDTQYFGPGTRLTVL.